These 3 T cell receptor beta chains were sequenced from one sample in a study of shared clonotypes between healthy human individuals. TCRdb keeps only in-frame clones here, not all; method: immunoSEQ multiplex PCR. The profile shows 110,000 or so clones, approximately 70% of them singletons. The specimen was memory CD8+ T cells sorted from blood. The subset: CD45RO+ cells pooled with CCR7-negative TemRA cells. The receptors here all came from a woman in her twenties or thirties in good health.

The chain carries TRBV18 and TRBJ2-3, with TRBD2 matching over 8 bases. Germline CDR1 and CDR2: KGHSH and LQKENI. The V and J ends lost 4 bases and 4 bases, in that order; junction bases with no gene match: 10. There are 16 residues in the CDR3. For the CDR3, the DNA is TGTGCCAGCTCACTTGGGACTAGTTATTTTTCAGATACGCAGTATTTT. As protein: CASSLGTSYFSDTQYF.

V gene TRBV5-4 combines with J gene TRBJ2-4, with 9 bases matching TRBD1. V lost 4 bases and J lost 5; bases outside the gene matches: 10. This CDR3 spans 16 amino acids. Germline CDR1 reads SGHNT; CDR2 reads YYREEE (reference sequence). In DNA form, the CDR3 reads TGTGCCAGCAGCCCAGCCGGGACAGGGAAAGAAAACATTCAGTACTTC. Residues: CASSPAGTGKENIQYF.

This chain uses TRBV4-2 with TRBJ2-6, with D perhaps given as TRBD1 or TRBD2 (5 bases each). Deletions cut 5 bases from V and 0 bases from J, with 11 bases between. The germline CDR1 and CDR2 sequences are LGHNA and YNFKEQ. The CDR3 extends over 16 amino acids. The DNA of the CDR3 is TGTGCCAGCAGCAGGGACGGAGGCTCTGGGGCCAACGTCCTGACTTTC. Translated, it gives CASSRDGGSGANVLTF.